These 28 T cell receptor beta chains came from one sample sequenced in a study of cytomegalovirus exposure and HLA in healthy donors. The PCR contained 60 Vbeta and 13 Jbeta primers. Measured with immunoSEQ multiplex PCR; TCRdb has only the in-frame clones, and not every one. Of around 110,000 clones in the sample, about 68% were seen once. Sequenced sample: PBMCs. These TCRs come from a woman aged 40 to 50 in good health and CMV-seropositive.

The gene calls are TRBV5-1 and TRBJ2-1; 12 positions agree with TRBD2. Germline values: CDR1 SGHRS, CDR2 YFSETQ. With 1 base clipped from V and 4 bases from J, the junction kept 3 bases outside the gene matches. CDR3 length: 16 residues. The CDR3 here is CASSLPGLAGYNEQFF. The DNA of the CDR3 is TGCGCCAGCAGCTTGCCCGGACTAGCGGGGTACAATGAGCAGTTCTTC.

V and J are TRBV5-6 and TRBJ2-1, with D perhaps TRBD1 (5 bases). The CDR3 length is 15 residues. The germline V gene has CDR1 SGHDT and CDR2 YYEEEE. V lost 2 bases and J lost 0, with 9 bases in between. The chain's CDR3 is CASSFRTRSYNEQFF. DNA of the CDR3: TGTGCCAGCAGCTTTAGGACACGCTCCTACAATGAGCAGTTCTTC.

This sequence joins TRBV29-1 and TRBJ2-1, with TRBD2 matching over 7 bases. V was pared by 3 bases and J by 4 bases, with 9 bases of the junction left unmatched. This CDR3 has 15 amino acids. Germline V gene data show CDR1 as SQVTM and CDR2 as ANQGSEA. The CDR3 nucleotides are TGCAGCGTTGATCTGTCTAGCGGAGGATACAATGAGCAGTTCTTC. This encodes CSVDLSSGGYNEQFF.

This clone showed up just a few times. This chain uses TRBV7-2 with TRBJ2-3, with 12 positions matching TRBD1. This CDR3 comprises 18 residues. CDR1 and CDR2 from the germline V gene are SGHTA and FQGNSA. Trimming cost V 4 bases and J 3 bases; bases outside gene matches: 11. CDR3 in DNA: TGTGCCAGCAGCTCCCGCGGACGGGACAGGGGGCTGACAGATACGCAGTATTTT. Protein: CASSSRGRDRGLTDTQYF.

The chain recombines TRBV5-1 with TRBJ2-3; D is unresolved. The CDR3 runs 15 residues. V was shortened by 4 bases and J by 2 bases, with 14 bases between the two germline ends. Germline assignment: CDR1 SGHRS and CDR2 YFSETQ. CDR3: CASSAPEEATDTQYF. The CDR3 nucleotides read TGCGCCAGCAGCGCCCCAGAGGAAGCCACAGATACGCAGTATTTT.

This chain connects TRBV7-2 to TRBJ2-7; 11 bases agree with TRBD1. The V segment lost 1 base and the J segment 3 bases; nucleotides outside the gene matches: 11. This CDR3 region has 18 residues. Germline-derived CDR1 and CDR2 are SGHTA and FQGNSA. The CDR3 spells CASSLVLSRGQGDYEQYF. The CDR3 DNA reads as TGTGCCAGCAGCTTAGTGTTAAGCAGGGGACAGGGGGACTACGAGCAGTACTTC.

The chain links TRBV2 to TRBJ2-1, with 9 bases fitting TRBD2. Germline lookup yields CDR1 SNHLY and CDR2 FYNNEI. V lost 6 bases and J lost 7; bases outside the gene matches: 13. The CDR3 has 16 amino acids. CDR3 protein: CASRREAGGGGNEQFF. Written as DNA, the CDR3 is TGTGCCAGCAGGCGGGAAGCGGGAGGTGGAGGAAATGAGCAGTTCTTC.

This clone was seen a few times. The genes are TRBV19 and TRBJ1-4; tentatively, D is TRBD1 (5 bases). Germline assignment: CDR1 LNHDA and CDR2 SQIVND (reference sequence). This CDR3 is built from 17 residues. The germline V and J ends were trimmed by 3 bases and 0 bases, with 14 bases remaining between them. DNA for the CDR3: TGTGCCAGTAGTATCTGGACAACCTTTGCAACTAATGAAAAACTGTTTTTT. This sequence encodes CASSIWTTFATNEKLFF. Together with reference TRBV19 and TRBJ1-4, the CDR3 gives the full variable domain: DGGITQSPKYLFRKEGQNVTLSCEQNLNHDAMYWYRQDPGQGLRLIYYSQIVNDFQKGDIAEGYSVSREKKESFPLTVTSAQKNPTAFYLCASSIWTTFATNEKLFFGSGTQLSVL.

Points on this clone: Compared with germline, one end of the junction differs, possibly owing to a read error. J is TRBJ2-2 and V is TRBV18; TRBD2 matches at 8 bases. The CDR3 has 16 residues. The germline V gene encodes CDR1 KGHSH and CDR2 LQKENI. The CDR3 loop is CASSPLAVKNTGELFF. The CDR3 nucleotides read TGTGCCAGCTCGCCACTAGCGGTTAAGAACACCGGGGAGCTGTTTTTT.

CDR3 sequence reads: CASSFGLAGVETQYF. For the CDR3, the DNA is TGTGCCAGCAGTTTCGGACTAGCGGGAGTGGAGACCCAGTACTTC. The chain uses TRBV28 and TRBJ2-5; the match to TRBD2 covers 13 bases. Germline V gene lookup returns CDR1 MDHEN and CDR2 SYDVKM. The CDR3 sequence is 15 residues long. V lost 3 bases, J lost 5 bases, and 3 bases stayed unmatched.

The V gene is TRBV19, the J gene TRBJ2-7, with 12 bases fitting TRBD1. With 1 base clipped from V and 5 bases from J, the junction kept 3 bases outside the gene matches. This CDR3 contains 15 residues. From germline, CDR1 is LNHDA and CDR2 SQIVND (reference sequence). The CDR3 region has the DNA TGTGCCAGTAGTATAGCAGGGACAGGGGGCCACGAGCAGTACTTC. Its translation: CASSIAGTGGHEQYF.

The chain uses TRBV29-1 and TRBJ2-7; 7 bases are shared with TRBD2. Germline V gene sequence: CDR1 SQVTM, CDR2 ANQGSEA. Trimming cost V 2 bases and J 2 bases; bases outside gene matches: 6. This CDR3 comprises 14 residues. CDR3 amino acids: CSVEYPSGTYEQYF. The CDR3, as DNA: TGCAGCGTTGAATACCCGAGCGGGACCTACGAGCAGTACTTC.

In this sample, this clone turned up once. The J gene is TRBJ2-1, the V gene TRBV19; 11 bases match TRBD2. Germline V lookup: CDR1 LNHDA, CDR2 SQIVND (reference sequence). Trimming at V came to 2 bases and at J to 7 bases, leaving 7 bases not matched to a gene. CDR3 length: 16 residues. In DNA form, the CDR3 reads TGTGCCAGTAGTATAAATAGCGGGAGGGGGGTAAATGAGCAGTTCTTC. This gives the protein CASSINSGRGVNEQFF.

DNA of the CDR3: TGCGCCAGCAGCCAAGAGGCTGAATCGGGAAACACCATATATTTT. This encodes CASSQEAESGNTIYF. The V and J genes are TRBV4-3 and TRBJ1-3; D is unresolved. Germline CDR1 reads LGHNA; CDR2 reads YSLEER. With 0 bases removed from V and 4 bases from J, the gap between germline ends came to 10 bases. The CDR3 is 15 amino acids.

The rearrangement links TRBV7-6 to TRBJ2-5; 8 nucleotides match TRBD2. Trimming cost V 3 bases and J 5 bases; bases outside gene matches: 11. The CDR3 covers 16 residues. Germline V gene sequence: CDR1 SGHVS, CDR2 FNYEAQ. The CDR3 region is CASSFRGSGAGETQYF. Written as DNA, the CDR3 is TGTGCCAGCAGCTTTCGAGGTAGCGGGGCCGGGGAGACCCAGTACTTC.

V usage is TRBV27 and J usage is TRBJ2-5; TRBD2 aligns across 16 bases. Germline trimming cut 4 bases from V and 7 bases from J; bases unmatched to any gene: 12. The CDR3 has 18 residues. The germline CDR1 and CDR2 sequences are MNHEY and SMNVEV (reference sequence). This CDR3 is CASSSRIGTSGRVGTQYF. CDR3 bases: TGTGCCAGCAGTTCAAGGATCGGGACTAGCGGGAGGGTGGGGACCCAGTACTTC.

The J gene is TRBJ2-3, the V gene TRBV10-2, with 8 bases matching TRBD2. The CDR3 runs 14 residues. The V and J ends lost 4 bases and 3 bases, in that order; junction bases with no gene match: 3. Looked up from germline, CDR1 is WSHSY and CDR2 is SAAADI. The chain's CDR3 is CASSGLAGTDTQYF. In nucleotides, the CDR3 is TGCGCCAGCAGTGGATTAGCGGGGACAGATACGCAGTATTTT.

This clone was counted a few times. This sequence joins TRBV7-6 and TRBJ2-7; 9 bases line up with TRBD1. Germline V CDR1 and CDR2: SGHVS, FNYEAQ. V was pared by 3 bases and J by 5 bases, with 8 bases of the junction left unmatched. The CDR3 is 15 amino acids. The CDR3 region is CASSFTGTGFDEQYF. The CDR3 DNA reads TGTGCCAGCAGCTTTACCGGGACAGGGTTTGACGAGCAGTACTTC. The variable domain in full, completed from reference TRBV7-6 and TRBJ2-7, reads GAGVSQSPRYKVTKRGQDVALRCDPISGHVSLYWYRQALGQGPEFLTYFNYEAQQDKSGLPNDRFSAERPEGSISTLTIQRTEQRDSAMYRCASSFTGTGFDEQYFGPGTRLTVT.

J is TRBJ1-4 and V is TRBV6-1; D remains ambiguous. The CDR3 sequence is 19 residues long. Germline V gene lookup returns CDR1 MNHNS and CDR2 SASEGT. V lost 1 base and J 10 bases, leaving 28 bases between the germline ends. The CDR3: CASSEDPGVKMTPIGKLFF. The CDR3 region has the DNA TGTGCCAGCAGTGAAGACCCGGGAGTTAAGATGACACCAATTGGAAAACTGTTTTTT.

The rearrangement links TRBV7-6 to TRBJ2-5, with TRBD1 matching 7 bases. The last part of the DNA fits TRBJ2-7 better; the J call may be wrong. Germline V CDR1 and CDR2: SGHVS, FNYEAQ. The CDR3 length is 13 residues. The CDR3 DNA is TGTGCCAGCAGCTTTGGACAGGTCTCCGAGCAGTACTTC. As protein: CASSFGQVSEQYF.

The chain has TRBV5-4 and TRBJ1-3, with 8 bases identical to TRBD1. The trim removed 3 bases at V and 3 bases at J, leaving 8 bases unmatched. Germline V gene data show CDR1 as SGHNT and CDR2 as YYREEE (reference sequence). The CDR3 contains 16 residues. The CDR3 here is CASSSGGIPLGNTIYF. CDR3 sequence (DNA): TGTGCCAGCAGCTCAGGGGGCATCCCCCTTGGAAACACCATATATTTT.

In DNA form, the CDR3 reads TGCAGCGTTTCCGGGACTAGCGGAAACATTCAGTACTTC. This codes for CSVSGTSGNIQYF. The V gene is TRBV29-1, the J gene TRBJ2-4, with TRBD2 matching over 11 bases. The V gene's germline CDR1 is SQVTM and CDR2 ANQGSEA. The CDR3 extends over 13 amino acids. After removal of 5 bases from V and 6 bases from J, the junction contained 3 bases not matched to a gene.

The CDR3 is CASSWGQENTEAFF. In nucleotides, the CDR3 is TGCGCCAGCAGCTGGGGACAGGAGAACACTGAAGCTTTCTTT. V is TRBV5-1 and J is TRBJ1-1; 8 nucleotides align to TRBD1. V shed 3 bases, J shed 1 base, and the junction held 2 bases outside the gene matches. Per germline, CDR1 SGHRS and CDR2 YFSETQ. CDR3 length: 14 amino acids.

J is TRBJ2-7 and V is TRBV7-9; 8 positions agree with TRBD1. The CDR3 covers 13 residues. V lost 3 bases and J lost 3; bases outside the gene matches: 1. Germline assignment: CDR1 SEHNR and CDR2 FQNEAQ (reference sequence). The CDR3 bases are TGTGCCAGCAGCTTTGGGACAGGCTACGAGCAGTACTTC. It is translated as CASSFGTGYEQYF.

The chain joins TRBV4-2 to TRBJ2-1; a possible D gene is TRBD2 (6 bases). This CDR3 spans 14 amino acids. CDR1 is LGHNA and CDR2 is YNFKEQ in the germline V gene. Trimming left V 4 bases short and J 5 bases short, with 12 bases between. This chain's CDR3 is CASSPTGGHNEQFF. The CDR3, as DNA: TGTGCCAGCAGCCCAACCGGGGGTCACAATGAGCAGTTCTTC.

The CDR3 sequence is CASSLGVAGTLEQYF. CDR3 DNA sequence: TGCGCCAGCAGCTTGGGGGTAGCGGGAACACTTGAGCAGTACTTC. The chain carries TRBV5-1 and TRBJ2-7; 8 bases match TRBD2. The germline CDR1 and CDR2 sequences are SGHRS and YFSETQ. CDR3 length: 15 residues. The V and J ends lost 0 bases and 7 bases, in that order; junction bases with no gene match: 9.

The chain recombines TRBV19 with TRBJ2-5, with TRBD2 as a possible D gene (5 bases). The germline CDR1 and CDR2 sequences are LNHDA and SQIVND (reference sequence). The CDR3 has 14 amino acids. Trimming took 6 bases from V and 0 from J, leaving 11 bases between them. This CDR3 is CASRRQADQETQYF. Written as DNA, the CDR3 is TGTGCCAGTAGACGGCAAGCGGACCAAGAGACCCAGTACTTC.

The chain employs TRBV4-1 and TRBJ2-3, with 11 bases lining up with TRBD2. The germline V gene encodes CDR1 MGHRA and CDR2 YSYEKL. This CDR3 is 20 amino acids long. J lost 6 bases, V lost 1 base, and 18 bases had no gene match. For the CDR3, the DNA is TGCGCCAGCAGCCAAGGACTAGCGGGATTTCTGGCGGGAAATAGCGATACGCAGTATTTT. Translating it yields CASSQGLAGFLAGNSDTQYF.